Each of the 20 T cell receptor beta chains below was sequenced from the same sample in a study of blood T cell repertoires in COVID-19. Here immunoSEQ multiplex PCR was the method, and the copy in TCRdb shows in-frame clones only, minus some. The data show about 250,000 clones, about 88% seen once. The material sequenced was PBMCs or T cells enriched from blood (not recorded which). The receptors derive from a woman aged 45 to 65 who had recovered from COVID-19.

This chain links TRBV5-4 with TRBJ1-1; D unresolved. Trimming cost V 4 bases and J 1 base, with 5 bases left between them. The CDR3 is 12 residues long. The V gene's germline CDR1 is SGHNT and CDR2 YYREEE (reference sequence). In nucleotides, the CDR3 is TGTGCCAGCAGCCTAAGGAACACTGAAGCTTTCTTT. Residues: CASSLRNTEAFF.

This clone was seen only a few times. The J gene is TRBJ1-4, the V gene TRBV7-2; 8 nucleotides line up with TRBD1. This CDR3 has 14 residues. Per germline, CDR1 SGHTA and CDR2 FQGNSA. V lost 6 bases and J lost 5; bases outside the gene matches: 5. In DNA form, the CDR3 reads TGTGCCAGCAGGACCCAGGGGGCCAATGAAAAACTGTTTTTT. Amino acid sequence: CASRTQGANEKLFF.

This chain connects TRBV5-5 to TRBJ2-7; 12 bases align to TRBD2. Per the germline V gene, CDR1 is SGHKS and CDR2 is YYEKEE (reference sequence). This CDR3 has 16 amino acids. V was clipped by 2 bases and J by 3 bases; unmatched bases: 6. The CDR3 is CASSLGASGRDYEQYF. CDR3 nucleotides: TGTGCCAGCAGCTTAGGGGCTAGCGGGAGGGACTACGAGCAGTACTTC.

The J gene is TRBJ2-1, the V gene TRBV19; tentative D call: TRBD2 (6 bases). Trimming took 5 bases from V and 10 from J, leaving 18 bases between them. Per the germline V gene, CDR1 is LNHDA and CDR2 is SQIVND (reference sequence). The CDR3 contains 14 residues. CDR3 sequence: CASSDTGGPREQFF. CDR3 nucleotides: TGTGCCAGTAGTGACACTGGAGGGCCTAGGGAGCAGTTCTTC.

The chain has TRBV18 and TRBJ2-6; D is perhaps TRBD2 (6 bases). The CDR3 length is 16 residues. Looked up from germline, CDR1 is KGHSH and CDR2 is LQKENI. Trimming removed 6 bases at V and 4 bases at J, with 16 bases between. The CDR3 sequence: CASSPRGTVGANVLTF. The CDR3 DNA follows: TGTGCCAGCTCGCCCCGGGGGACGGTGGGGGCCAACGTCCTGACTTTC.

The chain uses TRBV27 and TRBJ2-7; TRBD1 matches 7 bases. V gave up 4 bases and J gave up 0 bases; unmatched junction bases: 6. Germline V gene sequence: CDR1 MNHEY, CDR2 SMNVEV (reference sequence). The CDR3 covers 15 residues. DNA for the CDR3: TGTGCCAGCAGTTCGACAGGGACCAGCTCCTACGAGCAGTACTTC. Translating gives CASSSTGTSSYEQYF.

Only a few counts were recorded for this clone. The chain carries TRBV23-1 and TRBJ1-2; D is ambiguous. TRBV23-1 is placed among ORFs of uncertain function. With 3 bases removed from V and 3 bases from J, the gap between germline ends came to 2 bases. CDR3 length: 11 residues. CDR3 sequence (DNA): TGCGCCAGCAGTCACGACTATGGCTACACCTTC. Its protein product is CASSHDYGYTF.

The sample holds one count of this clone. The rearrangement uses TRBV5-6 and TRBJ2-3, with 13 bases fitting TRBD2. The germline CDR1 and CDR2 sequences are SGHDT and YYEEEE. The CDR3 is 17 residues long. Trimming took 3 bases from V and 6 from J; bases not matched to a gene: 10. The CDR3 protein is CASSSRTSGSDGDTQYF. The CDR3 DNA sequence: TGTGCCAGCAGCTCTCGGACTAGCGGGAGTGATGGGGATACGCAGTATTTT.

The chain combines TRBV7-9 with TRBJ2-1, with 14 bases lining up with TRBD2. With V trimmed by 4 bases and J by 9 bases, 8 bases remained unmatched. CDR3 length: 16 amino acids. Germline CDR1 and CDR2: SEHNR and FQNEAQ (reference sequence). CDR3 in amino acids: CASSSYGLAGGVEQFF. The CDR3 DNA reads as TGTGCCAGCAGCTCGTACGGACTAGCGGGAGGAGTTGAGCAGTTCTTC. The variable domain in full, with the rest retrieved from reference TRBV7-9 and TRBJ2-1, is DTGVSQNPRHKITKRGQNVTFRCDPISEHNRLYWYRQTLGQGPEFLTYFQNEAQLEKSRLLSDRFSAERPKGSFSTLEIQRTEQGDSAMYLCASSSYGLAGGVEQFFGPGTRLTVL.

The rearrangement uses TRBV11-2 and TRBJ2-1; possible D gene TRBD1, 5 bases. Germline V gene data show CDR1 as SGHAT and CDR2 as FQNNGV. With 1 base removed from V and 4 bases from J, the gap between germline ends came to 8 bases. The CDR3 sequence is 14 residues long. The CDR3 DNA is TGTGCCAGCAGCTTAGTCAGGGTTTACAATGAGCAGTTCTTC. Amino acid sequence: CASSLVRVYNEQFF. Variable domain in full (rest from reference TRBV11-2 and TRBJ2-1): EAGVAQSPRYKIIEKRQSVAFWCNPISGHATLYWYQQILGQGPKLLIQFQNNGVVDDSQLPKDRFSAERLKGVDSTLKIQPAKLEDSAVYLCASSLVRVYNEQFFGPGTRLTVL.

Here the CDR3 DNA reads TGTGCCAGCAGCTTAGGGAGGGGCGGGCAGCCCCAGCATTTT. Its translation: CASSLGRGGQPQHF. This rearrangement joins TRBV11-3 to TRBJ1-5; tentative D call: TRBD1 (5 bases). This CDR3 spans 14 amino acids. From germline, CDR1 is SGHNT and CDR2 YENEEA. The V end lost 1 base, the J end lost 7 bases, and 11 bases lay between the germline ends.

The chain joins TRBV28 to TRBJ2-7, with 9 bases lining up with TRBD1. Germline V gene data show CDR1 as MDHEN and CDR2 as SYDVKM. CDR3 length equals 16 residues. V lost 3 bases, J lost 3 bases, and 9 bases stayed unmatched. CDR3 sequence (DNA): TGTGCCAGCAGTTTGTTAACAGGGGGCCAGGGCTACGAGCAGTACTTC. Its protein is CASSLLTGGQGYEQYF.

On this clone: The sample holds other DNA sequences that translate to the same CDR3. The chain uses TRBV3-1 (or the pseudogene TRBV3-2) and TRBJ1-1, with a tentative D call TRBD1 (5 bases). CDR3 length equals 15 residues. The germline CDR1 and CDR2 sequences are LGHDT and YNNKEL (reference sequence). Trimming stripped 4 bases from V and 0 bases from J, with 12 bases between. CDR3 region: CASSPHRQMNTEAFF. CDR3 in DNA: TGTGCCAGCAGCCCTCACCGACAGATGAACACTGAAGCTTTCTTT.

The J gene is TRBJ1-2, the V gene TRBV28; D is undetermined. Per germline, CDR1 MDHEN and CDR2 SYDVKM. CDR3 length equals 13 residues. Trimming took off 10 bases at V and 3 bases at J, with 15 bases between the two ends. The CDR3 DNA sequence: TGTGCCACCTTGGGAGGCAGAGACTATGGCTACACCTTC. Translating it yields CATLGGRDYGYTF.

The sample holds one count of this clone. The chain joins TRBV27 to TRBJ1-3; D is undetermined. Germline CDR1 MNHEY, CDR2 SMNVEV (reference sequence). This CDR3 has 17 amino acids. V gave up 0 bases and J gave up 2 bases, with 14 bases separating them. The CDR3 coding sequence is TGTGCCAGCAGTTTATCACGGTTTTCGGCGGCTGGAAACACCATATATTTT. Translating it yields CASSLSRFSAAGNTIYF.

V usage is TRBV5-1 and J usage is TRBJ2-3; D is ambiguous. Per the germline V gene, CDR1 is SGHRS and CDR2 is YFSETQ. V lost 2 bases to trimming and J lost 2 bases, with 12 bases between them. The length of the CDR3 is 15 residues. CDR3 nucleotide sequence: TGCGCCAGCAGCTTCTTAAACAGAGACACAGATACGCAGTATTTT. This encodes CASSFLNRDTDTQYF.

The V call is TRBV28, the J call TRBJ2-1; D perhaps matches TRBD1 (7 bases). Trimming left V 6 bases short and J 9 bases short, with 24 bases between. The CDR3 runs to 16 residues. Germline CDR1 and CDR2: MDHEN and SYDVKM. The CDR3 bases are TGTGCCAGCAGGCCCGGGGGACAGCTGGGTTTATTTGAGCAGTTCTTC. Amino acid sequence: CASRPGGQLGLFEQFF.

The CDR3 DNA sequence: TGTGCCAGCAATCCGTACAATGAGCAGTTCTTC. Translating it yields CASNPYNEQFF. This chain connects TRBV2 to TRBJ2-1; D is undetermined. V was pared by 7 bases and J by 4 bases, with 5 bases between. The CDR3 contains 11 residues. Germline V gives CDR1 SNHLY, CDR2 FYNNEI.

CDR3 nucleotide sequence: TGTGCCTGGACCCGGGGACAGGGGAAGTTCGGCAATCAGCCCCAGCATTTT. Translating it yields CAWTRGQGKFGNQPQHF. The chain joins TRBV30 to TRBJ1-5, with TRBD1 matching over 10 bases. V was pared by 4 bases and J by 2 bases, with 11 bases of the junction left unmatched. There are 17 residues in the CDR3. Germline loops: CDR1 GTSNPN, CDR2 SVGIG (reference sequence).

This clone was observed a few times. The V call is TRBV27, the J call TRBJ2-1; D possibly corresponds to TRBD2 (5 bases). CDR1 is MNHEY, CDR2 SMNVEV, per germline (reference sequence). This CDR3 contains 17 residues. The V gene lost 2 bases and the J gene lost 4 bases, with 18 bases spanning the gap. The CDR3 coding sequence is TGTGCCAGCAGTTTAGGCAGCGGATCTCTGGGTTACAATGAGCAGTTCTTC. It is translated as CASSLGSGSLGYNEQFF.